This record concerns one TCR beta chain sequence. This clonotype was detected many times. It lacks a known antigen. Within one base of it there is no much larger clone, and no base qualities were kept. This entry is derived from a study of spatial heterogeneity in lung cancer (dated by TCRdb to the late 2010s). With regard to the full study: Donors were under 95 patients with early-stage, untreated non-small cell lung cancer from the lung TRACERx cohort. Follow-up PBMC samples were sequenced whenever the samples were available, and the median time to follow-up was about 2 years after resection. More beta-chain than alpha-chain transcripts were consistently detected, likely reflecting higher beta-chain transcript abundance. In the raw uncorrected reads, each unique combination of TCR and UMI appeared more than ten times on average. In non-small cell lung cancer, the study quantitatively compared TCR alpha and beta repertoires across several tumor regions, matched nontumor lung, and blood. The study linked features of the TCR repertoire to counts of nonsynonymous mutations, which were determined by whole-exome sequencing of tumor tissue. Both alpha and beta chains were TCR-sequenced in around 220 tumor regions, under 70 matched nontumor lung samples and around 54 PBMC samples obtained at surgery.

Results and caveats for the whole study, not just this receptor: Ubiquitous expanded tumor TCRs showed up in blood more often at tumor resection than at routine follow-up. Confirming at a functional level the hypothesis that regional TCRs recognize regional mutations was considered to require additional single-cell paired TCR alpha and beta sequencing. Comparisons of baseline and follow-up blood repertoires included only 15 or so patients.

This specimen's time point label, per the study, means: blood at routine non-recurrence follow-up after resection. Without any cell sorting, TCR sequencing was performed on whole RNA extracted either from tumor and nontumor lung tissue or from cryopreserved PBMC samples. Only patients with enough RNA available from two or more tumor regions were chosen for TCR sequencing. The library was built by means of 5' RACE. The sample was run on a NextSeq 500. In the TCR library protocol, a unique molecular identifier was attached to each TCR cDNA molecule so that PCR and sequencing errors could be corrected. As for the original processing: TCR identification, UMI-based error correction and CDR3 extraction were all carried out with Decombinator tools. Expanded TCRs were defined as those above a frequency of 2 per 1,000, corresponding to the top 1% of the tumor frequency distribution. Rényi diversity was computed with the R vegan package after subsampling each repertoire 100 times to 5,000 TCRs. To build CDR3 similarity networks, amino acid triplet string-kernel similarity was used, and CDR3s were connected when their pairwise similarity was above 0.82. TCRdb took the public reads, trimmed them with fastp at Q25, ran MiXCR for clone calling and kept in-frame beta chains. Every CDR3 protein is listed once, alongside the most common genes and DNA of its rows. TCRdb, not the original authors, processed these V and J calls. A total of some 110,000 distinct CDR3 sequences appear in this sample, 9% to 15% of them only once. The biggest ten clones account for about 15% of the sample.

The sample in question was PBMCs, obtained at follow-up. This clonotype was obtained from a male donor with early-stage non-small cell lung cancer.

The CDR3 corresponds to CSVLQGGWDIQYF. The sequenced DNA is TGCAGCGTGTTACAGGGGGGTTGGGACATTCAGTACTTC. The sequence links TRBV29-1 to TRBJ2-4, with 8 bases aligning to TRBD1. Germline trimming: 6 bases from V, 8 bases from J; junction bases outside gene matches: 9. CDR1 SQVTM and CDR2 ANQGSEA are derived from the germline V gene. The CDR3 holds 13 amino acids from the cysteine to the phenylalanine. CDR3 DNA is the only sequence kept; it has 39 bases, read in frame from the first base.